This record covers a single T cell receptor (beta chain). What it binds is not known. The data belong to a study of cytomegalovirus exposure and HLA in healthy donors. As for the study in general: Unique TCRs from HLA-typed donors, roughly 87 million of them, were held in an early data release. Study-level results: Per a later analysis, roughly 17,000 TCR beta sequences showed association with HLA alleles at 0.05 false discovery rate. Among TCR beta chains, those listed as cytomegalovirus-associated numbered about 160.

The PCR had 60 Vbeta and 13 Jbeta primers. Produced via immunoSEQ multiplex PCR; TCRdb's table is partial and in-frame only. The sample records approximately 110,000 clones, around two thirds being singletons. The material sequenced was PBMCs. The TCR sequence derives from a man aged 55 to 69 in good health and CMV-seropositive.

The CDR3 sequence: CASALQGGETQYF. The DNA for the CDR3 is TGCGCCAGCGCACTACAGGGGGGAGAGACCCAGTACTTC. The genes are TRBV5-1 and TRBJ2-5; TRBD1 matches at 8 bases. The CDR3 length is 13 residues. CDR1 and CDR2 from the germline V gene are SGHRS and YFSETQ. V gave up 7 bases and J gave up 4 bases; unmatched junction bases: 6.